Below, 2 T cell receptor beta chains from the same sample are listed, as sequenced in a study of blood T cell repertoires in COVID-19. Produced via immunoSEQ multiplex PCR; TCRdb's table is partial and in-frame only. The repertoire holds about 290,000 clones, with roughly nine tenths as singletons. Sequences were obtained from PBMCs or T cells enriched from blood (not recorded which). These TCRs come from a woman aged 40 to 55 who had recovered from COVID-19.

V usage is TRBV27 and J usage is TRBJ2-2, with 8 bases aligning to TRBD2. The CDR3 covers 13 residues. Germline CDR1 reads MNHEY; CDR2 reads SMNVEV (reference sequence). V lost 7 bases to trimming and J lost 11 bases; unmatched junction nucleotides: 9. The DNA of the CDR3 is TGTGCCAGCACCACCCGGGGACTAGACGAGCTGTTTTTT. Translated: CASTTRGLDELFF.

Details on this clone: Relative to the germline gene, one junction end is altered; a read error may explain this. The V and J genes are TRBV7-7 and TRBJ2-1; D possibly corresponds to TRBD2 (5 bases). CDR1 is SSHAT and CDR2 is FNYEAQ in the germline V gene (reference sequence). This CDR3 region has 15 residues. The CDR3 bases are TGTGCTAGCAGCCCCCAAACCCTTACTAGCAATGAGCAGTTCTTC. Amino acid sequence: CASSPQTLTSNEQFF. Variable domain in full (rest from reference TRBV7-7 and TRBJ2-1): GAGVSQSPRYKVTKRGQDVTLRCDPISSHATLYWYQQALGQGPEFLTYFNYEAQPDKSGLPSDRFSAERPEGSISTLTIQRTEQRDSAMYRCASSPQTLTSNEQFFGPGTRLTVL.